This TCR beta chain stems from a study of cytomegalovirus exposure and HLA in healthy donors. The study, taken as a whole, reports: Several top significant clusters appeared, in a later analysis, to be linked to common viral pathogens.

The PCR ran on 60 Vbeta and 13 Jbeta primers. In the source study's methods: Later work found 80 million or so unique TCR beta chains, with around 10 million shared. Libraries were prepared by immunoSEQ multiplex PCR; TCRdb keeps only in-frame clonotypes and omits some of them. Clone size and V and J calls were adopted from that table, with D and trimming inferred from the DNA. The data show around 130,000 clones, with roughly 80% seen just once and 1.2% held by the top ten. Each donor was healthy, and each was a bone marrow donor. To note about this clone: Its antigen is still unknown.

This CDR3 region has 17 residues. CDR1 SGDLS and CDR2 YYNGEE come from the germline V gene. J gave up 4 bases and V 0 bases, and 10 bases lay outside the gene matches. This clonotype originated in a female donor in good health and CMV-seronegative. The J gene is TRBJ2-5, the V gene TRBV9; 9 nucleotides match TRBD2. Material: PBMCs. The CDR3 DNA sequence: TGTGCCAGCAGCGTAGCTAGCGGCGGGAGGGCGGTAGAGACCCAGTACTTC. Protein product: CASSVASGGRAVETQYF.